This is a list of T cell receptor beta chains from one sample in a study of shared clonotypes between healthy human individuals. The repertoire was sequenced with immunoSEQ multiplex PCR; TCRdb's copy has only in-frame clones and lacks some. Here the sample spans about 1.1 million clones, roughly 80% being singletons. The specimen sequenced was memory CD4+ T cells from PBMCs. The receptors here all came from a man aged 18 to 35 in good health. Some clones in this sample may be carry-over from other donors' samples. Each CDR3 is given with its conserved first and last residue. For some rows the clone size is stated as once, few or many, or as a class when expanded; others skip it.

clone size: once
V gene: TRBV5-1
J gene: TRBJ1-5
CDR3 protein: CASSFTGIDQPQHF

clone size: NA
V gene: TRBV7-3
J gene: TRBJ2-7
CDR3 protein: CASSPTSAASEQYF

clone size: NA
V gene: TRBV5-1
J gene: TRBJ2-1
CDR3 protein: CASSSAVDSTYNEQFF

clone size: NA
V gene: TRBV15
J gene: TRBJ1-5
CDR3 protein: CATSRTGDQPQHF

clone size: NA
V gene: TRBV9
J gene: TRBJ2-1
CDR3 protein: CASSATPTSGRYNEQFF

clone size: NA
V gene: TRBV6-1
J gene: TRBJ1-2
CDR3 protein: CASSGVIRPGYTF

clone size: NA
V gene: TRBV6-1
J gene: TRBJ2-2
CDR3 protein: CASSDGGRSNTGELFF

clone size: few
V gene: TRBV9
J gene: TRBJ2-1
CDR3 protein: CASSVTSGSYNEQFF

clone size: NA
V gene: TRBV5-4
J gene: TRBJ2-5
CDR3 protein: CASSGGVLQETQYF

clone size: NA
V gene: TRBV7-2
J gene: TRBJ2-7
CDR3 protein: CASSFMGEQYF

clone size: NA
V gene: TRBV18
J gene: TRBJ2-2
CDR3 protein: CASSRPGTPLSAGELFF

clone size: NA
V gene: TRBV7-2
J gene: TRBJ2-7
CDR3 protein: CASSSRQGAEQYF

clone size: NA
V gene: TRBV7-2
J gene: TRBJ2-7
CDR3 protein: CASSFGQGFYEQYF

clone size: NA
V gene: TRBV28
J gene: TRBJ1-4
CDR3 protein: CASSLLGQGVEKLFF

clone size: once
V gene: TRBV6-5
J gene: TRBJ2-7
CDR3 protein: CASSSGTGGFEQYF

clone size: NA
V gene: TRBV19
J gene: TRBJ2-7
CDR3 protein: CASSMAQLAAYEQYF

clone size: NA
V gene: TRBV6-1
J gene: TRBJ2-3
CDR3 protein: CASSPGQGRGDTQYF

clone size: NA
V gene: TRBV5-1
J gene: TRBJ1-3
CDR3 protein: CASSSKGEGNTIYF

clone size: NA
V gene: TRBV28
J gene: TRBJ1-4
CDR3 protein: CASSSWTGSEKLFF

clone size: NA
V gene: TRBV5-1
J gene: TRBJ2-1
CDR3 protein: CASSTGTGGREQFF

clone size: NA
V gene: TRBV29-1
J gene: TRBJ2-3
CDR3 protein: CSVDPSTDTQYF

clone size: NA
V gene: TRBV11-3
J gene: TRBJ2-3
CDR3 protein: CASSLVAGDQYF

clone size: NA
V gene: TRBV28
J gene: TRBJ2-1
CDR3 protein: CASSIGGRAEQFF

clone size: NA
V gene: TRBV25-1
J gene: TRBJ2-5
CDR3 protein: CASSEPTGSETQYF

clone size: NA
V gene: TRBV7-6
J gene: TRBJ1-1
CDR3 protein: CASSLEVGPNSAEAFF

clone size: NA
V gene: TRBV28
J gene: TRBJ2-7
CDR3 protein: CASSLPAGGPEQYF

clone size: NA
V gene: TRBV7-8
J gene: TRBJ1-4
CDR3 protein: CASSLRTGGVGEKLFF

clone size: NA
V gene: TRBV6-6
J gene: TRBJ1-2
CDR3 protein: CASSALTGVEDGYTF

clone size: NA
V gene: TRBV4-3
J gene: TRBJ1-4
CDR3 protein: CTGSRETGKEEKLFF

clone size: NA
V gene: TRBV5-4
J gene: TRBJ2-2
CDR3 protein: CASSLRLADTGELFF

clone size: few
V gene: TRBV5-1
J gene: TRBJ2-3
CDR3 protein: CASSSRQRTDTQYF

clone size: few
V gene: TRBV27
J gene: TRBJ1-2
CDR3 protein: CASSLKGTVGGYTF

clone size: few
V gene: TRBV25-1
J gene: TRBJ2-7
CDR3 protein: CVSSEISDSSYEQYF

clone size: few
V gene: TRBV27
J gene: TRBJ2-3
CDR3 protein: CASSLFTSGRAVDTQYF

clone size: once
V gene: TRBV5-4
J gene: TRBJ2-7
CDR3 protein: CASSSRMTGNYEQYF